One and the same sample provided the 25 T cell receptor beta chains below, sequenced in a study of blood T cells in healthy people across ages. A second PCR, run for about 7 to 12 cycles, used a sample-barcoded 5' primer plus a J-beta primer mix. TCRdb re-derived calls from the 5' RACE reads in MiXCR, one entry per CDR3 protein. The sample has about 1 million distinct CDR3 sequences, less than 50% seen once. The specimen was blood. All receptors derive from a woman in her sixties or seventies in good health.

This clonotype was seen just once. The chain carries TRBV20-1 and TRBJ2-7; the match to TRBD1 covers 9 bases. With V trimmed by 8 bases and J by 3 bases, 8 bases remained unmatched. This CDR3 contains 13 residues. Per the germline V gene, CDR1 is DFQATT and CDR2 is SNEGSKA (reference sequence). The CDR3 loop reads CSPRDREGYEQYF. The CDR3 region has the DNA TGCAGTCCCCGGGACAGGGAGGGCTACGAGCAGTACTTC.

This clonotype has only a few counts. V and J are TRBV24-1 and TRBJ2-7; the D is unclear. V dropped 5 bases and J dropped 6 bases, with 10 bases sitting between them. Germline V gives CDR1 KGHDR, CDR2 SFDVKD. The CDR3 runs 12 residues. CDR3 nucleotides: TGTGCCACCAGTGCTGGATCTACCGAGCAGTACTTC. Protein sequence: CATSAGSTEQYF.

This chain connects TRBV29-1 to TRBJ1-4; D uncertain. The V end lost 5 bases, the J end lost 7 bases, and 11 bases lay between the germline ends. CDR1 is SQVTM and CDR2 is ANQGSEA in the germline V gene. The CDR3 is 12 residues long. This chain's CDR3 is CSVRRGGEKLFF. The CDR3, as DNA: TGCAGCGTTCGCAGAGGTGGTGAAAAACTGTTTTTT.

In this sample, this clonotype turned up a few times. The CDR3, as DNA: TGCAGCGCAGTACGGGAGTCTGGGGCCCAGTACTTC. Amino acids: CSAVRESGAQYF. J is TRBJ2-5 and V is TRBV29-1; D is perhaps TRBD2 (6 bases). CDR1 is SQVTM, CDR2 ANQGSEA, per germline. Trimming stripped 7 bases from V and 9 bases from J, with 18 bases between. This CDR3 comprises 12 residues.

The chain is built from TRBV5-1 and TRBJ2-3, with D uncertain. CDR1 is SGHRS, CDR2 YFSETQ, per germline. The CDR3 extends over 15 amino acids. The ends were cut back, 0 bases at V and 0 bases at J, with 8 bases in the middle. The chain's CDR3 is CASSLVSSSTDTQYF. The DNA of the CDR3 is TGCGCCAGCAGCTTGGTCAGCTCTAGCACAGATACGCAGTATTTT.

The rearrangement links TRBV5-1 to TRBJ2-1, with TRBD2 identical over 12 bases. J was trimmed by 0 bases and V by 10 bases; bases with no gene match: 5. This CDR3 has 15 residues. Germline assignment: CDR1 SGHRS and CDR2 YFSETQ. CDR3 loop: CASRTSGNSYNEQFF. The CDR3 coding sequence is TGCGCCTCCCGGACTAGCGGGAACTCCTACAATGAGCAGTTCTTC. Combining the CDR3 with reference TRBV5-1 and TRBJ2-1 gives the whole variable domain KAGVTQTPRYLIKTRGQQVTLSCSPISGHRSVSWYQQTPGQGLQFLFEYFSETQRNKGNFPGRFSGRQFSNSRSEMNVSTLELGDSALYLCASRTSGNSYNEQFFGPGTRLTVL.

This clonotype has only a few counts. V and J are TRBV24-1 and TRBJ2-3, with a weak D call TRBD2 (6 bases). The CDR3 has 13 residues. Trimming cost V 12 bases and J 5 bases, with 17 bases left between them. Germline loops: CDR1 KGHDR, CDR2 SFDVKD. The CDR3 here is CAVGGANEDTQYF. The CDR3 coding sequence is TGTGCCGTAGGAGGGGCTAACGAAGATACGCAGTATTTT.

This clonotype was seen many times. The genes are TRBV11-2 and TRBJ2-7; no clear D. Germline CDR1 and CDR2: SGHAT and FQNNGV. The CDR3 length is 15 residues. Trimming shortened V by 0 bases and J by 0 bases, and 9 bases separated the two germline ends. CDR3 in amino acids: CASSLDRPSSYEQYF. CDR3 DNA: TGTGCCAGCAGCTTAGATAGGCCTAGCTCCTACGAGCAGTACTTC.

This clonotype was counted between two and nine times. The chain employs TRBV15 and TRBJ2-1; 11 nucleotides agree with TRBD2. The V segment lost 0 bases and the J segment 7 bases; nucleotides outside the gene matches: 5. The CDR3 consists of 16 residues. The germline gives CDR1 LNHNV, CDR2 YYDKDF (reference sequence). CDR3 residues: CATSRDKGLAGNEQFF. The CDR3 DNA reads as TGTGCCACCAGCAGAGATAAAGGACTAGCGGGTAATGAGCAGTTCTTC.

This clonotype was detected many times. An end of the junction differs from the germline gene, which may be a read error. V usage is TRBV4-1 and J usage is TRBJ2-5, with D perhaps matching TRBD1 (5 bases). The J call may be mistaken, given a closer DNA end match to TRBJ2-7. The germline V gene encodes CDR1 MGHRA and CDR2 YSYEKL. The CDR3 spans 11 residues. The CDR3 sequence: CASSQGSEQYF. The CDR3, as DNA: TGTGCCAGCAGCCAGGGTTCCGAGCAGTACTTC.

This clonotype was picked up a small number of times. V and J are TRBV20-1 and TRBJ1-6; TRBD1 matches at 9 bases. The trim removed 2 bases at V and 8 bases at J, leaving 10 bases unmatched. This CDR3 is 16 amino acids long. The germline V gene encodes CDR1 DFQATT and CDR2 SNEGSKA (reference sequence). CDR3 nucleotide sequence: TGCAGTGCTAGATCTGGGACAGGGTTTAGGGATTCACCCCTCCACTTT. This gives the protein CSARSGTGFRDSPLHF.

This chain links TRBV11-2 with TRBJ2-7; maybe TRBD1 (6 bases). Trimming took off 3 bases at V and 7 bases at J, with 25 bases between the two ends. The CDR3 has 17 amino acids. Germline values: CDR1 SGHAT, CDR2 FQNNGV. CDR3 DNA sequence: TGTGCCAGCAGCTTCCGGCCCAGGGGTGGGACCTACAATGAGCAGTACTTC. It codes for CASSFRPRGGTYNEQYF.

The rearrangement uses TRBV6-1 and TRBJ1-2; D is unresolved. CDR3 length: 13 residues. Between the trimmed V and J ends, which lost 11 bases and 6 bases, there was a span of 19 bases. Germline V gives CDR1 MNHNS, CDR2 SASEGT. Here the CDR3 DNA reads TGTGCCTGTCGGGGAACCCTGAGGCATGGCTACACCTTC. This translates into CACRGTLRHGYTF.

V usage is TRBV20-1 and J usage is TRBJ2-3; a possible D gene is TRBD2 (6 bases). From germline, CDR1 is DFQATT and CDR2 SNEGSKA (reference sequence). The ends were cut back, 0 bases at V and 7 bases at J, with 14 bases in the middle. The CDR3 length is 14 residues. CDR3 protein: CSARDGASVNTQYF. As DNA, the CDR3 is TGCAGTGCTAGAGATGGGGCTAGCGTAAATACGCAGTATTTT.

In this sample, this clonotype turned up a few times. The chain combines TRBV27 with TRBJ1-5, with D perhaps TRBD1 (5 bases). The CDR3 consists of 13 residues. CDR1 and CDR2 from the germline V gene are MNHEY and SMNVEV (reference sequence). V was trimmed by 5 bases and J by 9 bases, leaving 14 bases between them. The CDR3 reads CASSVGRFSPQHF. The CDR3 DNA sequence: TGTGCCAGCAGTGTGGGACGGTTTTCGCCCCAGCATTTT.

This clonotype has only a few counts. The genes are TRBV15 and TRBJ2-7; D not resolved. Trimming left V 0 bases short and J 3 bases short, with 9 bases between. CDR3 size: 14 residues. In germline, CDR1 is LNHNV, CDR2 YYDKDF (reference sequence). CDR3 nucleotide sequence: TGTGCCACCAGCAGAGATCCCTTGAACTACGAGCAGTACTTC. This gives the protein CATSRDPLNYEQYF.

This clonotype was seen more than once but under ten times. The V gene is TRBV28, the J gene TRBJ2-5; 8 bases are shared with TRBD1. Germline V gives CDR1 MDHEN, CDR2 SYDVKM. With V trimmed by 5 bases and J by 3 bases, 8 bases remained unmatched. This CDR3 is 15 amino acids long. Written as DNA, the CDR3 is TGTGCCAGCAGTGGCCTAGGGACAGGAGAAGAGACCCAGTACTTC. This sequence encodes CASSGLGTGEETQYF.

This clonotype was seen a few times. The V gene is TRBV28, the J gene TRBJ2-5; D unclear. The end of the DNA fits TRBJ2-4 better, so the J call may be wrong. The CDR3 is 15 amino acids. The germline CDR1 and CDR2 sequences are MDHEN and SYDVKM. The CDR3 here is CASSLAPPDKNIQYF. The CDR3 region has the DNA TGTGCCAGCAGTTTGGCCCCCCCGGATAAAAACATTCAGTACTTC.

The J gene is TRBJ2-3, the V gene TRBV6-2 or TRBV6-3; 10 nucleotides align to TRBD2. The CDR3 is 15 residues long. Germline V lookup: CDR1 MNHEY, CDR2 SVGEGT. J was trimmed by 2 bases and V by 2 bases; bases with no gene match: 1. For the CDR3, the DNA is TGTGCCAGCAGTTACCTAGCGGGAGTCACAGATACGCAGTATTTT. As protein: CASSYLAGVTDTQYF.

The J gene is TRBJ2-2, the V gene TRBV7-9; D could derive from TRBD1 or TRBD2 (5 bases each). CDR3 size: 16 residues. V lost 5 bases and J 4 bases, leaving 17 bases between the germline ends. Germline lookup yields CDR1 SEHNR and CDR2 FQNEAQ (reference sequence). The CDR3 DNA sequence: TGTGCCAGCAGCCGAGGGCCCCAGGGACGCACCGGGGAGCTGTTTTTT. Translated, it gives CASSRGPQGRTGELFF.

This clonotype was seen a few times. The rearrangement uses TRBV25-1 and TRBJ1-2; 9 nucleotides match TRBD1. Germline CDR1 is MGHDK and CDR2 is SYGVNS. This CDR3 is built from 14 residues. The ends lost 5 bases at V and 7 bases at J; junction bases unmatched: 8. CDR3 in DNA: TGTGCCAGCAGTACTCGGACAGGGGTGAGTGGCTACACCTTC. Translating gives CASSTRTGVSGYTF.

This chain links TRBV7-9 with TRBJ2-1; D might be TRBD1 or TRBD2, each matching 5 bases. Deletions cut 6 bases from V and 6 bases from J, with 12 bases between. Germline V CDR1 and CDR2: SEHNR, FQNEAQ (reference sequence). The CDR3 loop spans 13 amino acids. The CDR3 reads CASRPMGVNEQFF. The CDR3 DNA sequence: TGTGCCAGCAGACCTATGGGGGTCAATGAGCAGTTCTTC.

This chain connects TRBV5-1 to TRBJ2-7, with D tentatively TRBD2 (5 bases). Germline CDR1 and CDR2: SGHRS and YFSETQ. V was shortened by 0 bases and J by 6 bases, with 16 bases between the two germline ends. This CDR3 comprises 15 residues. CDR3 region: CASSLASKVAGEQYF. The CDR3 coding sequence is TGCGCCAGCAGCTTGGCTTCAAAGGTGGCGGGCGAGCAGTACTTC.

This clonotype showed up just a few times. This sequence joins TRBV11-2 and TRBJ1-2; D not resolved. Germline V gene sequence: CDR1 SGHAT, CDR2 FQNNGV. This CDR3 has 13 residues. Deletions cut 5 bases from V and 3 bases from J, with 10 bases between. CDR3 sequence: CASSHSRYYGYTF. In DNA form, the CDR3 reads TGTGCCAGCAGCCACAGCAGGTACTATGGCTACACCTTC.

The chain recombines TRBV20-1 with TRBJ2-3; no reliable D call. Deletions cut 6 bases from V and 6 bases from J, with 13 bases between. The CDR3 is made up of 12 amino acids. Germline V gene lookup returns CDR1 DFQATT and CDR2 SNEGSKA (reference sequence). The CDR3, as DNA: TGCAGTGCCTATAACCCCGGGGATACGCAGTATTTT. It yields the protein CSAYNPGDTQYF.